What follows are 20 T cell receptor beta chains derived from one specimen sequenced in a study of blood T cells in healthy people across ages. Then a second PCR, running roughly 7 to 11 cycles, was carried out with a sample-barcoded 5' primer and a J-beta primer mix. Via MiXCR, TCRdb re-called the 5' RACE reads, giving one row per CDR3 protein. The sample lists under 750,000 distinct CDR3 sequences; roughly 48% were seen once. Sequenced material: blood. The origin of the receptors is an older man in good health.

J is TRBJ2-1 and V is TRBV29-1, with 7 positions matching TRBD1. CDR1 SQVTM and CDR2 ANQGSEA come from the germline V gene. V lost 6 bases to trimming and J lost 10 bases; unmatched junction nucleotides: 9. The length of the CDR3 is 12 residues. DNA of the CDR3: TGCAGCGTCACCACAGGGGTTGACGAGCAGTTCTTC. Its translation is CSVTTGVDEQFF.

The rearrangement links TRBV28 to TRBJ1-1, with a possible D match to TRBD1 (5 bases). This CDR3 comprises 15 residues. Germline V CDR1 and CDR2: MDHEN, SYDVKM. V was shortened by 4 bases and J by 4 bases, with 16 bases between the two germline ends. Here the CDR3 reads CASSSPGGFSTEAFF. In DNA form, the CDR3 reads TGTGCCAGCAGTTCACCTGGGGGGTTCAGCACTGAAGCTTTCTTT.

The chain uses TRBV5-1 and TRBJ2-3, with 7 bases identical to TRBD2. From germline, CDR1 is SGHRS and CDR2 YFSETQ. The junction had 2 bases not matched to a gene; V was cut back by 1 base and J by 0 bases. The CDR3 is made up of 15 amino acids. DNA for the CDR3: TGCGCCAGCAGCTTGTCTAGCGGTAGCACAGATACGCAGTATTTT. It encodes CASSLSSGSTDTQYF.

The V and J genes are TRBV18 and TRBJ2-1, with D possibly TRBD1 on 6 matching bases. V lost 3 bases to trimming and J lost 7 bases, with 16 bases between them. The CDR3 runs to 15 residues. The germline V gene has CDR1 KGHSH and CDR2 LQKENI. The chain's CDR3 is CASSPGVTGSNEQFF. CDR3 coding DNA: TGTGCCAGCTCACCTGGGGTAACAGGGAGTAATGAGCAGTTCTTC. The full variable domain, completed using reference TRBV18 and TRBJ2-1, is NAGVMQNPRHLVRRRGQEARLRCSPMKGHSHVYWYRQLPEEGLKFMVYLQKENIIDESGMPKERFSAEFPKEGPSILRIQQVVRGDSAAYFCASSPGVTGSNEQFFGPGTRLTVL.

This clonotype was counted between two and nine times. This may come from a read error, since a much larger clone is one base off. V and J are TRBV6-6 and TRBJ2-1; 11 nucleotides match TRBD1. CDR1 is MNHNY, CDR2 SVGAGI, per germline (reference sequence). J gave up 6 bases and V 6 bases, and 7 bases lay outside the gene matches. The CDR3 is 15 amino acids. The CDR3 is CASRAGTGGCNEQFF. For the CDR3, the DNA is TGTGCCAGCAGGGCCGGGACAGGGGGTTGCAATGAGCAGTTCTTC.

This clonotype was seen a few times. V and J are TRBV5-1 and TRBJ2-2, with 7 bases fitting TRBD1. V dropped 4 bases and J dropped 2; count of bases not matched to a gene: 14. Germline V gene lookup returns CDR1 SGHRS and CDR2 YFSETQ. This CDR3 is 18 amino acids long. The CDR3 reads CASSIIGTVVVNTGELFF. CDR3 bases: TGCGCCAGCAGCATAATCGGGACAGTTGTTGTTAACACCGGGGAGCTGTTTTTT. Combining the CDR3 with reference TRBV5-1 and TRBJ2-2 gives the whole variable domain KAGVTQTPRYLIKTRGQQVTLSCSPISGHRSVSWYQQTPGQGLQFLFEYFSETQRNKGNFPGRFSGRQFSNSRSEMNVSTLELGDSALYLCASSIIGTVVVNTGELFFGEGSRLTVL.

Details on this clonotype: This may stem from a read error, because a much larger clone lies one nucleotide away. V is TRBV6-6 and J is TRBJ1-2, with 9 bases lining up with TRBD1. CDR1 and CDR2 from the germline V gene are MNHNY and SVGAGI (reference sequence). The junction had 12 bases not matched to a gene; V was cut back by 5 bases and J by 5 bases. This CDR3 spans 16 amino acids. This CDR3 is CASSGPGTGICYGYTF. CDR3 coding DNA: TGTGCCAGCAGTGGACCCGGGACAGGGATATGTTATGGCTACACCTTC.

On this clonotype itself: A much larger clone differs by one base, so this may be a read error. In DNA, the CDR3 is TGTGCCAGCAGGTACTCGAATAAGGCCGGCGGTAATCAGCCCCAGCATTTT. This sequence encodes CASRYSNKAGGNQPQHF. The genes are TRBV6-6 and TRBJ1-5; no firm D call. The CDR3 runs to 17 residues. The V gene's germline CDR1 is MNHNY and CDR2 SVGAGI (reference sequence).

The chain employs TRBV2 and TRBJ1-6; no reliable D call. The CDR3 runs to 16 residues. The V end lost 3 bases, the J end lost 5 bases, and 14 bases lay between the germline ends. The V gene's germline CDR1 is SNHLY and CDR2 FYNNEI. CDR3: CASSDNMAGNNSPLHF. Written as DNA, the CDR3 is TGTGCCAGCAGTGATAACATGGCGGGAAATAATTCACCCCTCCACTTT.

This chain's CDR3 is CASSVEAGVEQYF. As DNA, the CDR3 is TGTGCCAGCAGCGTAGAGGCGGGGGTCGAGCAGTACTTC. This rearrangement joins TRBV9 to TRBJ2-7; 7 bases fit TRBD2. The germline V gene has CDR1 SGDLS and CDR2 YYNGEE. The CDR3 is made up of 13 amino acids. V was clipped by 0 bases and J by 6 bases; unmatched bases: 3.

The CDR3 nucleotides read TGCAGTGCTAGGATGGGGAACACTGAAGCTTTCTTT. Amino acids: CSARMGNTEAFF. The chain employs TRBV20-1 and TRBJ1-1; D gene uncertain. Germline V gene sequence: CDR1 DFQATT, CDR2 SNEGSKA (reference sequence). This CDR3 contains 12 residues. Trimming pared 3 bases from V and 1 base from J, leaving 6 bases between.

This chain joins TRBV3-1 and TRBJ2-6; 7 bases fit TRBD2. In germline, CDR1 is LGHDT, CDR2 YNNKEL (reference sequence). The junction had 13 bases not matched to a gene; V was cut back by 1 base and J by 4 bases. This CDR3 region has 19 residues. CDR3 sequence reads: CASSQAGLAVVGGANVLTF. The CDR3 region has the DNA TGTGCCAGCAGCCAAGCGGGCCTAGCGGTAGTAGGAGGGGCCAACGTCCTGACTTTC.

The V call is TRBV12-3 or TRBV12-4, the J call TRBJ1-2, with D possibly being TRBD1 (5 bases). Trimming left V 5 bases short and J 2 bases short, with 9 bases between. This CDR3 is built from 13 residues. CDR3 bases: TGTGCCAGCAGTATGGGGGGGAACTATGGCTACACCTTC. This translates into CASSMGGNYGYTF.

As regards this clonotype: One end of the junction is discordant with germline, which a read error may explain. The genes are TRBV29-1 and TRBJ2-7; D possibly matches TRBD1 or TRBD2 (5 bases each). There are 12 residues in the CDR3. Germline V gives CDR1 SQVTM, CDR2 ANQGSEA. In DNA, the CDR3 is TGCAGCGTTGTGGGACCCACCTACGGGCAGTACTTC. Protein sequence: CSVVGPTYGQYF.

The V call is TRBV7-2, the J call TRBJ1-2; TRBD1 aligns across 7 bases. The junction had 9 bases not matched to a gene; V was cut back by 3 bases and J by 2 bases. Germline-derived CDR1 and CDR2 are SGHTA and FQGNSA. The CDR3 contains 16 residues. In DNA, the CDR3 is TGTGCCAGCAGCTTTTCTTCCGGGACAGCCAACTATGGCTACACCTTC. Translation gives CASSFSSGTANYGYTF.

This clonotype has only a few counts. The chain carries TRBV5-1 and TRBJ2-1; TRBD2 matches 11 bases. There are 17 residues in the CDR3. Germline V gives CDR1 SGHRS, CDR2 YFSETQ. With V trimmed by 4 bases and J by 7 bases, 13 bases remained unmatched. The CDR3 DNA follows: TGCGCCAGCAGCCCCGAGACTAGCGGGACTCCCCTAAATGAGCAGTTCTTC. This codes for CASSPETSGTPLNEQFF.

The chain carries TRBV29-1 and TRBJ1-2; 7 nucleotides match TRBD1. From germline, CDR1 is SQVTM and CDR2 ANQGSEA. This CDR3 comprises 11 residues. Germline trimming cut 7 bases from V and 5 bases from J; bases unmatched to any gene: 4. CDR3 loop: CSAGTAYGYTF. CDR3 bases: TGCAGCGCTGGGACAGCTTATGGCTACACCTTC.

This chain links TRBV7-8 with TRBJ2-1; TRBD2 is a possible D gene (6 bases). The CDR3 covers 13 residues. Trimming left V 5 bases short and J 9 bases short, with 14 bases between. CDR1 SGHVS and CDR2 FQNEAQ come from the germline V gene. The CDR3 protein is CASSHTVGGEQFF. The CDR3 nucleotides are TGTGCCAGCAGCCACACGGTGGGGGGTGAGCAGTTCTTC.

This clonotype was counted a few times. The chain recombines TRBV7-2 with TRBJ2-1; perhaps TRBD2 as D (7 bases). Trimming shortened V by 2 bases and J by 8 bases, and 19 bases separated the two germline ends. The V gene's germline CDR1 is SGHTA and CDR2 FQGNSA. There are 16 residues in the CDR3. The CDR3 reads CASSLWAGGQSHEQFF. For the CDR3, the DNA is TGTGCCAGCAGCTTATGGGCCGGGGGGCAATCCCATGAGCAGTTCTTC.

This clonotype was observed a handful of times. The CDR3 here is CASRRGREQYF. The CDR3 DNA reads TGTGCCAGCAGAAGGGGTCGGGAGCAGTACTTC. The J gene is TRBJ2-7, the V gene TRBV7-9; D is possibly TRBD1 (5 bases). The germline CDR1 and CDR2 sequences are SEHNR and FQNEAQ (reference sequence). The CDR3 extends over 11 amino acids. Trimming removed 6 bases at V and 7 bases at J, with 10 bases between.